The 10 T cell receptor beta chains below were found in one sample sequenced in a study of blood T cells in healthy people across ages (dated by TCRdb to about 2015). The method was 5' RACE. A second PCR of about 6 to 11 cycles was performed with a sample-barcoded 5' primer and a J-beta primer mix. TCRdb redid the processing of the public reads, applying fastp at Q25 and MiXCR, and retained in-frame beta chains. Rows matching on CDR3 protein sequence are summarized as one entry with the most common DNA and genes. For this sample there are 1.8 million or so distinct CDR3 sequences; roughly two fifths appear just once. In total, the top ten clones hold 20% to 25% of the sample. The sequenced sample was blood. The receptors derive from a human donor in good health.

This clonotype was picked up many times. The chain links TRBV2 to TRBJ2-4, with D unresolved. The CDR3 runs to 13 residues. In germline, CDR1 is SNHLY, CDR2 FYNNEI. Deletions cut 4 bases from V and 6 bases from J, with 10 bases between. The DNA of the CDR3 is TGTGCCAGCAGTGCCTCCCCTGGAAACATTCAGTACTTC. It encodes CASSASPGNIQYF. Using reference TRBV2 and TRBJ2-4 for the parts outside the CDR3, the full variable domain is EPEVTQTPSHQVTQMGQEVILRCVPISNHLYFYWYRQILGQKVEFLVSFYNNEISEKSEIFDDQFSVERPDGSNFTLKIRSTKLEDSAMYFCASSASPGNIQYFGAGTRLSVL.

The rearrangement joins TRBV7-8 to TRBJ2-5, with TRBD2 matching 7 bases. Germline V lookup: CDR1 SGHVS, CDR2 FQNEAQ. V shed 2 bases and J 2 bases; nucleotides not matched to a gene: 11. The CDR3 has 17 amino acids. The CDR3 DNA reads as TGTGCCAGCAGCTTATTAGGTCTAGCGGTTAATCAAGAGACCCAGTACTTC. It encodes CASSLLGLAVNQETQYF. Full variable domain (remainder filled in from reference TRBV7-8 and TRBJ2-5): GAGVSQSPRYKVAKRGQDVALRCDPISGHVSLFWYQQALGQGPEFLTYFQNEAQLDKSGLPSDRFFAERPEGSVSTLKIQRTQQEDSAVYLCASSLLGLAVNQETQYFGPGTRLLVL.

J is TRBJ1-1 and V is TRBV4-1; TRBD1 is a possible D gene (6 bases). Looked up from germline, CDR1 is MGHRA and CDR2 is YSYEKL. This CDR3 has 15 residues. Trimming removed 8 bases at V and 1 base at J, with 17 bases between. The CDR3 DNA sequence: TGCGCCAGCGGCTCGCAGGGGCGGGCGAACACTGAAGCTTTCTTT. Residues: CASGSQGRANTEAFF.

The chain carries TRBV29-1 and TRBJ1-1; 8 nucleotides line up with TRBD1. The CDR3 length is 12 residues. With 4 bases clipped from V and 6 bases from J, the junction kept 4 bases outside the gene matches. Germline values: CDR1 SQVTM, CDR2 ANQGSEA. CDR3 bases: TGCAGCGTTGGACAGGGGCGCGCTGAAGCTTTCTTT. The encoded protein is CSVGQGRAEAFF.

This clonotype was seen a handful of times. J is TRBJ2-7 and V is TRBV28; 11 bases agree with TRBD2. Trimming cost V 1 base and J 2 bases; bases outside gene matches: 4. The CDR3 contains 16 residues. Germline V lookup: CDR1 MDHEN, CDR2 SYDVKM. CDR3 DNA: TGTGCCAGCAGTTTATCCGTAGCGGGGGGGGCCTACGAGCAGTACTTC. It codes for CASSLSVAGGAYEQYF.

This clonotype was seen once. The chain has TRBV2 and TRBJ2-7; 8 nucleotides line up with TRBD1. The CDR3 spans 14 residues. Germline CDR1 reads SNHLY; CDR2 reads FYNNEI. J gave up 3 bases and V 4 bases, and 5 bases lay outside the gene matches. Here the CDR3 reads CASSVGTGHYEQYF. Written as DNA, the CDR3 is TGTGCCAGCAGTGTCGGGACAGGTCACTACGAGCAGTACTTC.

This sequence joins TRBV20-1 and TRBJ2-5, with D possibly TRBD2 on 5 matching bases. The CDR3 sequence is 15 residues long. The germline gives CDR1 DFQATT, CDR2 SNEGSKA (reference sequence). In nucleotides, the CDR3 is TGCAGCCTCCCGCGGGTAAATACTGGGGAAGAGACCCAGTACTTC. Its translation: CSLPRVNTGEETQYF.

Here the CDR3 DNA reads TGTGCCAGCAGCAAAGGGTACCTTCGGGCAGGGGGACCAGATACGCAGTATTTT. Translating it yields CASSKGYLRAGGPDTQYF. The chain carries TRBV21-1 and TRBJ2-3; the table calls TRBD1, which could not be checked here. TRBV21-1 is a recognized pseudogene. The CDR3 has 18 amino acids.

This chain links TRBV20-1 with TRBJ1-2, with D perhaps TRBD1 (5 bases). Trimming stripped 5 bases from V and 8 bases from J, with 21 bases between. Germline V gene sequence: CDR1 DFQATT, CDR2 SNEGSKA (reference sequence). CDR3 size: 14 residues. In nucleotides, the CDR3 is TGCAGTGCTTCGGCCGGGCCCCTAACAGGCGGCTACACCTTC. Amino acid sequence: CSASAGPLTGGYTF.

Details on this clonotype: It may be a read error: a sequence one base away is much more abundant. The CDR3 DNA follows: TGCAGCGCCCCCGGGACAGCCGCCACAGATACGCAGTATTTT. Protein sequence: CSAPGTAATDTQYF. This chain joins TRBV29-1 and TRBJ2-3, with 7 bases identical to TRBD1. CDR3 length equals 14 residues. Germline assignment: CDR1 SQVTM and CDR2 ANQGSEA. J lost 2 bases, V lost 7 bases, and 9 bases had no gene match.